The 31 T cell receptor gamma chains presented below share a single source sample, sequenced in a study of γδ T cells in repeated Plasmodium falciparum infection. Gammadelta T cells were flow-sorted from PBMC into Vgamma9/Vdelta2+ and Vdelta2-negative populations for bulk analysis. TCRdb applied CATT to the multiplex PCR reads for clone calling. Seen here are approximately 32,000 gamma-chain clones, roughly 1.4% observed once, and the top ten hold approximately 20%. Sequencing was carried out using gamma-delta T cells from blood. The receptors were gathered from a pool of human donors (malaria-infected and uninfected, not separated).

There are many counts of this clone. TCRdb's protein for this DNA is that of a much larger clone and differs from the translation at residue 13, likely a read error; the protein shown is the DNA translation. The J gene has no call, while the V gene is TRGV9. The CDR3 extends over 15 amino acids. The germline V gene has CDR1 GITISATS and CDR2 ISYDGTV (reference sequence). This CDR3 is CALWEVRPGKKIEVF. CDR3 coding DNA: TGTGCCTTGTGGGAGGTGCGTCCGGGCAAAAAAATCGAGGTATTT.

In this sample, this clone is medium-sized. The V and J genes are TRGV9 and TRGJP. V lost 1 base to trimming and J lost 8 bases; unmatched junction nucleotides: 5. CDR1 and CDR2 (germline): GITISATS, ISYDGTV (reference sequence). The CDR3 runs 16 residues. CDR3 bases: TGTGCCTTGTGGGAGGTTGAAAAGTTGGGCAAAAAAATCAAGGTATTT. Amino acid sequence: CALWEVEKLGKKIKVF.

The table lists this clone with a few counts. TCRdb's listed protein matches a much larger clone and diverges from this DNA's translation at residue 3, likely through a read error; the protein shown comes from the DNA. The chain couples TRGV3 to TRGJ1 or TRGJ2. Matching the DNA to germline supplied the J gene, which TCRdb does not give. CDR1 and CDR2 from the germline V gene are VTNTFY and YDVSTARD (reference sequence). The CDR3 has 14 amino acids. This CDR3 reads CAAWDRPMYYKKLF. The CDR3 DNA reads TGTGCCGCCTGGGACAGGCCGATGTATTATAAGAAACTCTTT.

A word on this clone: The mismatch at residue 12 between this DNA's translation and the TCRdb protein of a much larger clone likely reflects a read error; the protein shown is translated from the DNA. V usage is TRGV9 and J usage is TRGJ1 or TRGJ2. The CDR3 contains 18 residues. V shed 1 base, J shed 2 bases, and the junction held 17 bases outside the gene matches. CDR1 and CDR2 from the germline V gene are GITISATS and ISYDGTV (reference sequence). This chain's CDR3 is CALWEVSQGLSYYYKKLF. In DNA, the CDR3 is TGTGCCTTGTGGGAGGTATCCCAAGGGCTATCGTATTATTATAAGAAACTCTTT.

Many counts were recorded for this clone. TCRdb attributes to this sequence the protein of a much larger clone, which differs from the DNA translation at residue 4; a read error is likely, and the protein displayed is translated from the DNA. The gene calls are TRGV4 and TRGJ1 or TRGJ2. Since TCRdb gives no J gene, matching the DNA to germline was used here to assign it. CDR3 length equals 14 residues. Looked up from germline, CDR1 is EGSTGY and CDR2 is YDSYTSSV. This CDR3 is CATRDGRGHGKKLF. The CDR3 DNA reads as TGTGCCACCCGGGACGGGAGGGGGCATGGTAAGAAACTCTTT.

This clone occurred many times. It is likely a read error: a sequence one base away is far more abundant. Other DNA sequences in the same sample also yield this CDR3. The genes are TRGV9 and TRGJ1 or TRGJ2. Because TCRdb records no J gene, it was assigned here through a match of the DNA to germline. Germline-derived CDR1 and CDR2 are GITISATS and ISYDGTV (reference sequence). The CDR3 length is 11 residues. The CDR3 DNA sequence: TGTGCCCTGTGGGATTCGGGTAAGAAACTCTTT. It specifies CALWDSGKKLF.

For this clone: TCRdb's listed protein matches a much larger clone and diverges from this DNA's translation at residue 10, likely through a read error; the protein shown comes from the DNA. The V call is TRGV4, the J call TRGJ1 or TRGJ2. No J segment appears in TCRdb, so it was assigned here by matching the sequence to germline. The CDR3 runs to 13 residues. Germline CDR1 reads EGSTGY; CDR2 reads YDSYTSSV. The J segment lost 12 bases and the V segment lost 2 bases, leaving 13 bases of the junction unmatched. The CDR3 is CATWDARGHRKLF. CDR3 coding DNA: TGTGCCACCTGGGATGCCCGGGGGCATAGGAAACTCTTT.

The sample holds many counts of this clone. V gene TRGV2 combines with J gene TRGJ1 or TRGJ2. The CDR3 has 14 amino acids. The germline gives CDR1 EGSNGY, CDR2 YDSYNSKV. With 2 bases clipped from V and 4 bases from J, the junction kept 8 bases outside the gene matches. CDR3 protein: CATWDDGEYYKKLF. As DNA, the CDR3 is TGTGCCACCTGGGACGACGGGGAGTATTATAAGAAACTCTTT.

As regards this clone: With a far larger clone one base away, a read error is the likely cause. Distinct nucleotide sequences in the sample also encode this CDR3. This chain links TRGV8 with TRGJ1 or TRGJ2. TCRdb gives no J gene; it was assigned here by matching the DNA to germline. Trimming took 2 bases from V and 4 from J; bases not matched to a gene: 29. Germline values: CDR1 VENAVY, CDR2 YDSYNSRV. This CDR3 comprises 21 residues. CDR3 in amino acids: CATWDTRPQGSPCEPYYKKLF. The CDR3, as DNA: TGTGCCACCTGGGATACCCGGCCCCAAGGTTCACCTTGCGAACCCTATTATAAGAAACTCTTT.

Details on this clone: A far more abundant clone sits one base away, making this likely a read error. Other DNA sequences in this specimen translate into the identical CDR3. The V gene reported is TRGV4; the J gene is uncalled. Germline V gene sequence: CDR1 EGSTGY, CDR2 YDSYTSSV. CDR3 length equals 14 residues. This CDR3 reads CATWDEEGGNKKLF. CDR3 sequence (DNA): TGTGCCACCTGGGATGAGGAGGGAGGAAATAAGAAGCTCTTT.

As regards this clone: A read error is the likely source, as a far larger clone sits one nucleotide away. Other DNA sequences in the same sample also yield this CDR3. CDR3 amino acids: CATSGGYKKLF. The CDR3 DNA is TGCGCCACTTCGGGCGGCTATAAGAAACTCTTT. V and J are TRGV4 and TRGJ1 or TRGJ2. TCRdb lists no J gene, so it was determined here by aligning the DNA to germline. This CDR3 contains 11 residues. Looked up from germline, CDR1 is EGSTGY and CDR2 is YDSYTSSV.

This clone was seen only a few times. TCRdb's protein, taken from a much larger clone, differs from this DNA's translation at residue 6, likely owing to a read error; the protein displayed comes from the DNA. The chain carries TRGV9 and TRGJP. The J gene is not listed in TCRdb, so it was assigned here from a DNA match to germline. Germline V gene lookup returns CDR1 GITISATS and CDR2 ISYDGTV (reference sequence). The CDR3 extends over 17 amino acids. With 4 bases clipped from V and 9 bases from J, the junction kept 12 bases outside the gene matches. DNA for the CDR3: TGTGCCTTGTGGGAAGGGGGGGATATGTTGGGCAAAAAAATCAAGGTATTT. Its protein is CALWEGGDMLGKKIKVF.

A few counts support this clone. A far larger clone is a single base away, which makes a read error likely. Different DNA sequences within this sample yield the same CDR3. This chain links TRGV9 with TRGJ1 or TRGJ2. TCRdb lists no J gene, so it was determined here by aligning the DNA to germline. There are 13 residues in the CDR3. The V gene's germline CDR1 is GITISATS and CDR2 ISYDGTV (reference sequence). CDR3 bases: TGTGCCTTATGGGAGGCCGTCCGGTATAAGAAACTCTTT. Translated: CALWEAVRYKKLF.

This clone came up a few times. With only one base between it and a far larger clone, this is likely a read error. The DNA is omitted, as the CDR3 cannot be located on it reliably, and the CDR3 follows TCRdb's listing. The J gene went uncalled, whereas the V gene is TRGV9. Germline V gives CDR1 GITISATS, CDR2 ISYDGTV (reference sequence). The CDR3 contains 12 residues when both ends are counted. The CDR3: CAFRNYYYKKLF.

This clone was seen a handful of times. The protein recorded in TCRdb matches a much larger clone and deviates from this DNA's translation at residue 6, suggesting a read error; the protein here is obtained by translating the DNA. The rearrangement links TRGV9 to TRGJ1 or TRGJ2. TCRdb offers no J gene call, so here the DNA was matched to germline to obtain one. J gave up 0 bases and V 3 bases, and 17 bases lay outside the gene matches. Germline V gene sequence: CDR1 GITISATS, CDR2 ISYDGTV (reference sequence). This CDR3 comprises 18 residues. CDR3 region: CALWELSQGLSNYYKKLF. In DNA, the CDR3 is TGTGCCTTGTGGGAGTTATCCCAAGGGCTATCGAATTATTATAAGAAACTCTTT.

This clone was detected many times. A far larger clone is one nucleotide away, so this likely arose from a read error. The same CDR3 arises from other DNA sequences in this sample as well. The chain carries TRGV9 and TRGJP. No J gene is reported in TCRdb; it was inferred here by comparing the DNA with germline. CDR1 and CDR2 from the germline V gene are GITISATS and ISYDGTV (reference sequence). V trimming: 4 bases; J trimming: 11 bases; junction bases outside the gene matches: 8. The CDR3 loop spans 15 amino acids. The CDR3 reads CALWDGELGKKIKVF. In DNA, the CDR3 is TGTGCCTTGTGGGATGGGGAGCTGGGCAAAAAAATCAAGGTATTT.

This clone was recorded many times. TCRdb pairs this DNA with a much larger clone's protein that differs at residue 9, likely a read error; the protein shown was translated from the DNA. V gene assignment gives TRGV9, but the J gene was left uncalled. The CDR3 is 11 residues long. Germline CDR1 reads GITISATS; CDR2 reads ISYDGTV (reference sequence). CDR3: CALWEGFKRLF. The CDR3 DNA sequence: TGTGCCTTGTGGGAGGGATTTAAGAGACTCTTT.

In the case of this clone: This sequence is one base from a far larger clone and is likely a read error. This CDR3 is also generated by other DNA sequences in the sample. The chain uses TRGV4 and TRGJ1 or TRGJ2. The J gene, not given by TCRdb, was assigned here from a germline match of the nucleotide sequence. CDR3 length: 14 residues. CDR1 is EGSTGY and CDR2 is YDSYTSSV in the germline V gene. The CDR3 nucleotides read TGCGCCACCTGGGATGGCCCCTTAGGTTATAAGAAACTCTTT. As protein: CATWDGPLGYKKLF.

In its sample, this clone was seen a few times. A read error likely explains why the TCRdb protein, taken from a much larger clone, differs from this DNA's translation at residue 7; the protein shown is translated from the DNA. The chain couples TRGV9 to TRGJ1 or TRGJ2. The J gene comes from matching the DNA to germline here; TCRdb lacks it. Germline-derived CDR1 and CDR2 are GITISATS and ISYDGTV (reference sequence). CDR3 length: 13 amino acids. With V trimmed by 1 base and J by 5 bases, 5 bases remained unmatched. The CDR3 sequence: CALWEVRNYKKLF. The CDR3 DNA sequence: TGTGCCTTGTGGGAGGTCAGGAATTATAAGAAACTCTTT.

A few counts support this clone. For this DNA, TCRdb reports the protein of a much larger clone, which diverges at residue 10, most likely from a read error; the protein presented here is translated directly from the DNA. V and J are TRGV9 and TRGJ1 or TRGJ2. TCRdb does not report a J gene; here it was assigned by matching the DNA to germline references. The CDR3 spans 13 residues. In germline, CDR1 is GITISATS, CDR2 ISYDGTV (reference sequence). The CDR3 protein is CALWESSGYRKLF. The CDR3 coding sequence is TGTGCCTTGTGGGAGTCTAGTGGTTATAGGAAACTCTTT.

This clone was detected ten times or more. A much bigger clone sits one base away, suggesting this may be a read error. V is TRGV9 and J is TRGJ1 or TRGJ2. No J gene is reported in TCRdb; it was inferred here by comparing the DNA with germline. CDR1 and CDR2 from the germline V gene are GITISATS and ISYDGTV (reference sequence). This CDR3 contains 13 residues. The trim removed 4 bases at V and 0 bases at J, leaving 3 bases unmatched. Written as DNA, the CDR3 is TGTGCCTTGTGGGAACCGAATTATTATAAGAAACTCTTT. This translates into CALWEPNYYKKLF.

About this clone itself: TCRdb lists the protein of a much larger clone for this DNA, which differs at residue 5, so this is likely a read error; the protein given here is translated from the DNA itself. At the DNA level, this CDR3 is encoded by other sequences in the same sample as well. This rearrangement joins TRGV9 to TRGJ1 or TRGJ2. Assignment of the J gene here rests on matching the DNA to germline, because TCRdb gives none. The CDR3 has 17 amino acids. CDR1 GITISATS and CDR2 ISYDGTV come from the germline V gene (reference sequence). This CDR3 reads CALWGVHTELRYYKKLF. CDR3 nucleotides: TGTGCCTTGTGGGGGGTGCACACCGAACTCAGGTATTATAAGAAACTCTTT.

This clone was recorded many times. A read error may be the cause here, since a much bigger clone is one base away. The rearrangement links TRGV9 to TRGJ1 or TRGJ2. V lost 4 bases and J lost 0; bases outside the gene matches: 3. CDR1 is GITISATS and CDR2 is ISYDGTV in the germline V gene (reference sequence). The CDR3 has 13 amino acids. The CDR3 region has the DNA TGTGCCTTGTGGGACTGGAATTATTATAAGAAACTCTTT. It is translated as CALWDWNYYKKLF.

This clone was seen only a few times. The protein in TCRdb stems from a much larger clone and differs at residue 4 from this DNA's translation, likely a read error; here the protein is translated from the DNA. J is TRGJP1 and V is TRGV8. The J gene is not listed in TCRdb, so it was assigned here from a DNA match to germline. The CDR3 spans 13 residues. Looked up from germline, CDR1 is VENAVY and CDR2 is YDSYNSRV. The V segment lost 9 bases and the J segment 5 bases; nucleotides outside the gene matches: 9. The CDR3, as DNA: TGTGCCACCCGGGCTACGACTGGTTGGTTCAAGATATTT. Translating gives CATRATTGWFKIF.

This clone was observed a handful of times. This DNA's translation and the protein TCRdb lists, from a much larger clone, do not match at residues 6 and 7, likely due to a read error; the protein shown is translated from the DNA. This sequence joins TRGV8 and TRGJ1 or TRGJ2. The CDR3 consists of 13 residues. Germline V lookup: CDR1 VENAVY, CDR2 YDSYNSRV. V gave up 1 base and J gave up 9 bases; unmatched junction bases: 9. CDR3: CATWDRRATKKLF. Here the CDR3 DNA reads TGTGCCACCTGGGATAGACGCGCGACTAAGAAACTCTTT.

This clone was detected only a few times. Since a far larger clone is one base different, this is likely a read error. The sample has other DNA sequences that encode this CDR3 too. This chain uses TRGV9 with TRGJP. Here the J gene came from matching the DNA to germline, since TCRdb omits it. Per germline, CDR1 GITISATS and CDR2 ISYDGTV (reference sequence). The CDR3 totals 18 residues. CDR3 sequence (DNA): TGTGCCTTGTGGGAGGCGGGCCCTCAAGAGTTAGGCAAAAAAATCAAGGTATTT. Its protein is CALWEAGPQELGKKIKVF.

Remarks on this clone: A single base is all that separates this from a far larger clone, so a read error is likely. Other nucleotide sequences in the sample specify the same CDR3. CDR3 nucleotide sequence: TGTGCCTTGTGGGATACCACGGGTTGGTTCAAGATATTT. Translation: CALWDTTGWFKIF. The chain combines TRGV9 with TRGJP1. TCRdb gives no J gene; it was assigned here by matching the DNA to germline. Germline V gene data show CDR1 as GITISATS and CDR2 as ISYDGTV (reference sequence). CDR3 length: 13 amino acids.

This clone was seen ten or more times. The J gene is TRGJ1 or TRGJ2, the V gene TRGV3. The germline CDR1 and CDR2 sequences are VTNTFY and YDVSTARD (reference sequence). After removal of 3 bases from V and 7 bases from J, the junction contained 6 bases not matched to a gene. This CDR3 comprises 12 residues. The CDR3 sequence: CATWDAGYKKLF. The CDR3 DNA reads TGTGCCACCTGGGACGCGGGATATAAGAAACTCTTT.

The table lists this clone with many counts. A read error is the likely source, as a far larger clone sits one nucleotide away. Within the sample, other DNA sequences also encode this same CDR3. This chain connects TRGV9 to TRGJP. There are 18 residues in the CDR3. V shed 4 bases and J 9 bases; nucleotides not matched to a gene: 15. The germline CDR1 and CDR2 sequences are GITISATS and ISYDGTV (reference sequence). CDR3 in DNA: TGTGCCTTGTGGGACCTGCAGGAGGTAGTGTTGGGCAAAAAAATCAAGGTATTT. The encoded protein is CALWDLQEVVLGKKIKVF.

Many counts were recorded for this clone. CDR3 in amino acids: CALWEVKGRKKLF. The CDR3 region has the DNA TGTGCCTTGTGGGAGGTAAAGGGTCGAAAGAAACTCTTT. The chain employs TRGV9 and TRGJ1 or TRGJ2. Losses at the gene ends were 1 base for V and 10 bases for J; bases not matched to a gene: 10. This CDR3 contains 13 residues. Germline V CDR1 and CDR2: GITISATS, ISYDGTV (reference sequence).

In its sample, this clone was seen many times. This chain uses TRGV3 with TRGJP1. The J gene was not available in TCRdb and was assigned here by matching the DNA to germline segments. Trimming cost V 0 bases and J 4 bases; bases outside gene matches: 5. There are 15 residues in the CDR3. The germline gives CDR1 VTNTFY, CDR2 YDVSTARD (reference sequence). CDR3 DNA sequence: TGTGCCACCTGGGACAGGCGAGACACTGGTTGGTTCAAGATATTT. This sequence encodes CATWDRRDTGWFKIF.